The T cell receptor beta chain described here comes from a study of PD-L1 blockade in urothelial cancer. Study summary: Male sex and bladder-origin urothelial cancer were recorded for about 90% of the roughly 30 patients. Blood analyses occurred 3 weeks (second dose) and 6 weeks post treatment start.

Each PCR received spiked synthetic TCR analog templates. Method: immunoSEQ multiplex PCR; TCRdb's copy keeps in-frame clones and lacks some. Seen here are tens of thousands of clones, around nine tenths observed once, and the top ten hold roughly 14%. CDR3 length: 13 residues. Trimming took 4 bases from V and 6 from J, leaving 10 bases between them. Germline CDR1 is LNHDA and CDR2 is SQIVND (reference sequence). Noted time point: pretreatment peripheral blood. Each patient's cancer was a locally advanced or metastatic urothelial carcinoma. This clonotype was obtained from a woman aged 55-70 years with urothelial cancer. V usage is TRBV19 and J usage is TRBJ1-5; D is uncertain. The sequences come from PBMCs, collected around atezolizumab (anti-PD-L1) treatment. The CDR3: CASSTLVAQPQHF. The CDR3 DNA sequence: TGTGCCAGTAGTACCTTAGTAGCTCAGCCCCAGCATTTT.